This T cell receptor beta chain was recovered during a study of molecular identifiers for immune sequencing clone quantification. Whole-study results and caveats: The share of molecules held by clones above 20 RNA copies was over 99% in effector cells and under 1% in naive cells.

The CDR3 is 13 amino acids. Germline values: CDR1 MDHEN, CDR2 SYDVKM. V was shortened by 5 bases and J by 6 bases, with 14 bases between the two germline ends. This clonotype was detected many times. Its target is not known. A CD8+CD4-CCR7+CD45RA+ gate was used to sort naive CD8 T cells. With listed TCR primers and previously described methods, bulk TCR libraries were prepared. TCRdb ran MiXCR on the PCR reads and lists one entry per CDR3 protein. The data hold about 510,000 distinct CDR3 sequences, with about 25% observed a single time. The receptor comes from a human donor in good health. Some libraries in this study had Jurkat cell RNA spiked in. The J gene is TRBJ2-7, the V gene TRBV28; D is unclear. Sequencing was carried out using naive CD8+ T cells from blood, with Jurkat cell RNA spiked in. Subset of the sample: FACS-sorted CD8+CD4-CCR7+CD45RA+ naive T cells. The CDR3 protein is CASSLFQTGEQYF. DNA of the CDR3: TGTGCCAGCAGTCTATTCCAGACGGGCGAGCAGTACTTC.